This T cell receptor beta chain was recovered during a study of control samples from healthy donors and cancer patients. Germline CDR1 reads LGHNA; CDR2 reads YNFKEQ. This CDR3 spans 16 amino acids. Deletions cut 5 bases from V and 5 bases from J, with 21 bases between. In its sample, this clone was seen many times. The protocol was immunoSEQ multiplex PCR, while the TCRdb copy is restricted to in-frame clones and leaves out a portion. The sample holds more than 85,000 clones, 92% seen once. The chain uses TRBV4-2 and TRBJ1-2; D perhaps matches TRBD1 (5 bases). The sequence was obtained from a woman younger than 35 in good health. Source material: blood. The chain's CDR3 is CASSRDPGSNRYGYTF. The CDR3 region has the DNA TGTGCCAGCAGCAGGGACCCCGGATCTAATAGGTATGGCTACACCTTC.